This is a list of T cell receptor beta chains from one sample in a study of cytomegalovirus exposure and HLA in healthy donors. This table comes from immunoSEQ multiplex PCR, and its TCRdb copy is limited to in-frame clones, with some not included. The sample carries roughly 110,000 clones, around 79% recorded once. The specimen sequenced was PBMCs. The receptors stem from a man between 60 and 75 years old in good health and CMV-seronegative. CDR3s include the opening cysteine and the closing phenylalanine or tryptophan. A D gene is named only where the DNA matches it firmly. Not every row has a clone size; where given, it reads once, few, many or a size class.

TRBV6-1,.,.,TRBJ2-5,TGTGCCAGCAGTGTCCTCAGTCCGGAGGCCCAGTACTTC,CASSVLSPEAQYF
TRBV2,once,.,TRBJ2-5,TGTGCCAGCAGTATACAGGGTTGGCTGGGGGAGACCCAGTACTTC,CASSIQGWLGETQYF
TRBV7-8,.,.,TRBJ1-1,TGTGCCAGCAGTCAGGCGACATCGGCCAGAGCTTTCTTT,CASSQATSARAFF
TRBV7-8,few,.,TRBJ2-5,TGTGCCAGCAGAGAGGGACACACCTCGAAGACCCAGTACTTC,CASREGHTSKTQYF
TRBV9,.,.,TRBJ2-5,TGTGCCAGCAGCGTAGGCAGGATAAAGGAGACCCAGTACTTC,CASSVGRIKETQYF
TRBV7-8,.,.,TRBJ2-5,TGTGCCAGCAGCTCCTCCGGGAGTCGGGAGACCCAGTACTTC,CASSSSGSRETQYF
TRBV4-1,.,.,TRBJ2-6,TGCGCCAGCAGCCAAGAAGTGGCCGCTCGCTCTGGGGCCAACGTCCTGACTTTC,CASSQEVAARSGANVLTF
TRBV6-1,few,.,TRBJ1-6,TGTGCCAGCAGTGAACTACCGGGACATAAAAATTCACCCCTCCACTTT,CASSELPGHKNSPLHF
TRBV2,few,TRBD1,TRBJ1-5,TGTGCCAGCAGTGACGGGACAGGGGGCGGGAGGGGGCCCCAGCATTTT,CASSDGTGGGRGPQHF
TRBV11-3,.,TRBD2,TRBJ2-1,TGTGCCAGCAGCTTAGCCCCCACTAGCGTGAATGAGCAGTTCTTC,CASSLAPTSVNEQFF
TRBV11-1,.,.,TRBJ1-1,TGTGCCAGCAGCTTAGAGCTTTCGAACACTGAAGCTTTCTTT,CASSLELSNTEAFF
TRBV7-9,.,.,TRBJ2-3,TGTGCCAGCAGCTCGACGGAGGGTTTTACAGATACGCAGTATTTT,CASSSTEGFTDTQYF
TRBV19,.,.,TRBJ2-7,TGTGCCAGTAGTCTACCCGGCGGGTCCCAATACGAGCAGTACTTC,CASSLPGGSQYEQYF
TRBV5-4,few,.,TRBJ2-3,TGTGCCAGCAGCTTCACGGGAACAGGCACAGATACGCAGTATTTT,CASSFTGTGTDTQYF
TRBV5-1,few,TRBD1,TRBJ2-6,TGCGCCAGCAGCAGGGACAGGGGCTCTGGGGCCAACGTCCTGACTTTC,CASSRDRGSGANVLTF
TRBV21-1,.,.,TRBJ2-2,TGTGCCGCGATAGGACAGACGAACACCGGGGAGCTGTTTTTT,CAAIGQTNTGELFF
TRBV5-1,.,.,TRBJ2-5,TGCGCCAGCAGCTTGGGAGCGGCTAACCTCCAAGAGACCCAGTACTTC,CASSLGAANLQETQYF
TRBV6-1,.,.,TRBJ1-2,TGTGCCAGCCTTCTACGACAGGTAGAAGGCTACACCTTC,CASLLRQVEGYTF
TRBV4-1,.,.,TRBJ2-5,TGCGCCAGCAGCCAAGATTGGCAGGTGGAGACCCAGTACTTC,CASSQDWQVETQYF
TRBV29-1,.,.,TRBJ2-1,TGCAGCGTTCCACCCTCACTAGTGGCCAATGAGCAGTTCTTC,CSVPPSLVANEQFF
TRBV2,.,.,TRBJ2-3,TGTGCCAGCAGCGAACAGGGTGGATTCTCGGCTACGCAGTATTTT,CASSEQGGFSATQYF
TRBV19,.,TRBD1,TRBJ2-2,TGTGCCAGTAGCACGGGACAGGGGGACGGGGAGCTGTTTTTT,CASSTGQGDGELFF
TRBV25-1,once,.,TRBJ2-3,TGTGCCAGCAGTGAATACAAGGGGTCAGATACGCAGTATTTT,CASSEYKGSDTQYF
TRBV7-6,once,.,TRBJ1-1,TGTGCCAGCAGCTTAGCAAGGAGTCATGAAGCTTTCTTT,CASSLARSHEAFF
TRBV5-1,.,.,TRBJ2-7,TGCGCCAGTAAGCACGACGGGGACTACGAGCAGTACTTC,CASKHDGDYEQYF
TRBV6-5,.,TRBD1,TRBJ1-4,TGTGCCAGCAGTCGAGCGACAGGGGGTGAAAAACTGTTTTTT,CASSRATGGEKLFF
TRBV5-1,.,.,TRBJ2-2,TGCGCCAGCAGCTTGATACCGGGAACCCTCGCCGGGGAGCTGTTTTTT,CASSLIPGTLAGELFF
TRBV9,.,TRBD2,TRBJ2-1,TGTGCCAGCAGCGTATCGGGGGGGCTGGGTAATGAGCAGTTCTTC,CASSVSGGLGNEQFF
TRBV19,.,.,TRBJ1-1,TGTGCCAGTAGTATCCGATCGGAGTACACTGAAGCTTTCTTT,CASSIRSEYTEAFF
TRBV9,.,.,TRBJ1-3,TGTGCCAGCAGCGGAGCAGGGGATGGAAACACCATATATTTT,CASSGAGDGNTIYF
TRBV29-1,few,TRBD1,TRBJ2-3,TGCAGCGTTGAAGATGTCGTGACAGGGACGACAGATACGCAGTATTTT,CSVEDVVTGTTDTQYF
TRBV2,.,.,TRBJ1-5,TGTGCCAGCAGTGAACAGGGACTGAGGGAGCCCCAGCATTTT,CASSEQGLREPQHF
TRBV15,.,TRBD2,TRBJ2-1,TGTGCCACCAGCAGGCGCGGGGGGGTCTACAATGAGCAGTTCTTC,CATSRRGGVYNEQFF
TRBV25-1,.,TRBD2,TRBJ2-1,TGTGCCAGCGGTGGACTAGCGAGGTACAATGAGCAGTTCTTC,CASGGLARYNEQFF